This T cell receptor beta chain was profiled in a study of Ad26.COV2.S vaccination and SARS-CoV-2 variants. This CDR3 spans 17 amino acids. Trimming shortened V by 1 base and J by 5 bases, and 19 bases separated the two germline ends. The germline CDR1 and CDR2 sequences are SGHRS and YFSETQ. Treatment reported: roughly 20 received Ad26.COV2.S at low or high dose, single or two shots; several received placebo; per-sample allocation not given. The study sampled participants on day 63 after the first vaccine or placebo injection. Vaccination used an Ad26 vector expressing Wuhan-strain SARS-CoV-2 spike. Measured with immunoSEQ multiplex PCR; TCRdb has only the in-frame clones, and not every one. The sample lists 300,000 to 350,000 clones, approximately 86% occurring once.

Sample: peripheral blood, taken in a trial of Ad26.COV2.S vaccine versus placebo. The gene calls are TRBV5-1 and TRBJ1-5, with D tentatively TRBD1 (6 bases). The sequence was obtained from a person between 18 and 65 years old who received the Ad26.COV2.S COVID-19 vaccine or a placebo. Here the CDR3 reads CASSLFPVGQTDQPQHF. The CDR3 DNA is TGCGCCAGCAGCTTGTTCCCCGTCGGACAGACGGATCAGCCCCAGCATTTT.